These T cell receptor beta chains were read from a single sample in a study of cytomegalovirus exposure and HLA in healthy donors. Sequencing used immunoSEQ multiplex PCR; TCRdb keeps in-frame clones, though not all of them. The sample comprises over 130,000 clones, more than 75% of which are singletons, and 2% to 2.5% rests with the top ten. The sample was PBMCs. The receptors originated from a man aged 50-60 years in good health and CMV-seronegative. CDR3s include the opening cysteine and the closing phenylalanine or tryptophan. A D gene is named only where the DNA matches it firmly. Clone size is shown for a subset of rows, as once, few, many or a class of expanded clone.

d_gene	v_gene	j_gene	abundance	CDR3nt	CDR3aa
TRBD1	TRBV7-9	TRBJ1-5	NA	TGTGCCAGCAGCTTAGGAGGGACAGAAATTAGCAATCAGCCCCAGCATTTT	CASSLGGTEISNQPQHF
NA	TRBV19	TRBJ1-5	NA	TGTGCCAGTAGTATTGGGGCCCAAGTTCGGCCCCAGCATTTT	CASSIGAQVRPQHF
NA	TRBV5-4	TRBJ2-3	NA	TGTGCCAGCCGTGGACAGATTCTGACAGATACGCAGTATTTT	CASRGQILTDTQYF
TRBD2	TRBV9	TRBJ2-1	NA	TGTGCCAGCAGCGTTCGACTAGCGGGAGGCAGCGAGCAGTTCTTC	CASSVRLAGGSEQFF
NA	TRBV19	TRBJ1-1	NA	TGTGCCAGTATCAGGCTTGGTCTGAACACTGAAGCTTTCTTT	CASIRLGLNTEAFF
NA	TRBV2	TRBJ1-6	NA	TGTGCCAGCAGTTTACAACAGGGAAATTCACCCCTCCACTTT	CASSLQQGNSPLHF
TRBD1	TRBV19	TRBJ1-2	NA	TGTGCCAGTAGTGTGGGACAGGGGTTATTATATGGCTACACCTTC	CASSVGQGLLYGYTF
NA	TRBV29-1	TRBJ2-1	NA	TGCAGCGTTCTCTCCGGCAATGAGCAGTTCTTC	CSVLSGNEQFF
NA	TRBV5-1	TRBJ1-5	NA	TGCGCCAGCAGCTTGGGGTTCCGGCAGCCCCAGCATTTT	CASSLGFRQPQHF
NA	TRBV4-2	TRBJ2-3	NA	TGTGCCAGCAGCCTTCCCGGACAGATTAGAACAGATACGCAGTATTTT	CASSLPGQIRTDTQYF
NA	TRBV28	TRBJ1-2	NA	TGTGCCAGCAGTTTAACGCAGGGTGGCTACACCTTC	CASSLTQGGYTF
NA	TRBV18	TRBJ2-5	once	TGTGCCAGCGCACCAGCGGCAGGGCAAGAGACCCAGTACTTC	CASAPAAGQETQYF
NA	TRBV2	TRBJ1-1	NA	TGTGCCAGCAGTGAATCCCAGGGGTCGAACACTGAAGCTTTCTTT	CASSESQGSNTEAFF
NA	TRBV6-6	TRBJ1-1	NA	TGTGCCAGCAGTTACGGTGGGGCCTCTGCGGACACTGAAGCTTTCTTT	CASSYGGASADTEAFF
TRBD1	TRBV5-1	TRBJ1-5	NA	TGCGCCAGCAGCCCCGGGACAGACGTAAATCAGCCCCAGCATTTT	CASSPGTDVNQPQHF
NA	TRBV5-5	TRBJ2-3	NA	TGTGCCAGCAGCTTGGCCGGCACAGATACGCAGTATTTT	CASSLAGTDTQYF
TRBD1	TRBV5-1	TRBJ2-7	NA	TGCGCCAGCAGCTGGGACAGGGGACCCTACGAGCAGTACTTC	CASSWDRGPYEQYF
NA	TRBV27	TRBJ1-6	NA	TGTGCCAGCAGTTTGGTCGGGGGGAATTCACCCCTCCACTTT	CASSLVGGNSPLHF
TRBD2	TRBV30	TRBJ2-3	NA	TGTGCCTGGAGTCCACTAGCGGGGGACAGAGATACGCAGTATTTT	CAWSPLAGDRDTQYF
NA	TRBV19	TRBJ2-2	NA	TGTGCCAGTAGTATAGGGGAGGTAACCACCGGGGAGCTGTTTTTT	CASSIGEVTTGELFF
TRBD2	TRBV7-3	TRBJ2-1	NA	TGTGCCAGCAGCTTAGATAGCGGGAGGGGTGAGCAGTTCTTC	CASSLDSGRGEQFF
NA	TRBV28	TRBJ2-7	NA	TGTGCCAGCAGTTTCCCTAGGACTAAGCGGGTATCCTACGAGCAGTACTTC	CASSFPRTKRVSYEQYF
NA	TRBV19	TRBJ2-7	NA	TGTGCCAGTAGTAAAGTCAGTAACGCCTACGAGCAGTACTTC	CASSKVSNAYEQYF
NA	TRBV6-5	TRBJ1-6	NA	TGTGCCAGCACCTGGGCGAGCTCCTATAATTCACCCCTCCACTTT	CASTWASSYNSPLHF
NA	TRBV29-1	TRBJ2-2	NA	TGCAGCGTTGGCGAGCGGATGAACACCGGGGAGCTGTTTTTT	CSVGERMNTGELFF
TRBD2	TRBV19	TRBJ2-1	NA	TGTGCCAGTAGTACCCGACTAGCGGCGAGCTCCTACAATGAGCAGTTCTTC	CASSTRLAASSYNEQFF
TRBD1	TRBV27	TRBJ1-5	NA	TGTGCCAGCAGTTTATTTGGACAGGGGTCAAATCAGCCCCAGCATTTT	CASSLFGQGSNQPQHF
NA	TRBV2	TRBJ1-5	NA	TGTGCCAGCAGTGCCCGTCGGGGGATCGGTCTTAAGGGTCAGCCCCAGCATTTT	CASSARRGIGLKGQPQHF
TRBD2	TRBV10-1	TRBJ2-1	NA	TGCGCCAGCGCCTTGGCGGGAGGACATGAGCAGTTCTTC	CASALAGGHEQFF
NA	TRBV5-1	TRBJ2-1	NA	TGCGCCAGCAGCTTGGGAGGGCCGGTGGAGCAGTTCTTC	CASSLGGPVEQFF
TRBD2	TRBV5-1	TRBJ2-3	NA	TGCGCCAGCAGCCTACCCCCCTCGGGAGGCGGCACAGATACGCAGTATTTT	CASSLPPSGGGTDTQYF
NA	TRBV7-2	TRBJ1-4	few	TGTGCCAGCAGCCCCGGGTCCGGTAATGAAAAACTGTTTTTT	CASSPGSGNEKLFF
NA	TRBV7-2	TRBJ2-7	few	TGTGCCAGCAGCTTGGCTAGCGTCGGCTACGAGCAGTACTTC	CASSLASVGYEQYF
TRBD1	TRBV30	TRBJ1-4	NA	TGTGCCTGGAGTAGACAGGGCTTAGAACTGTTTTTT	CAWSRQGLELFF
TRBD2	TRBV30	TRBJ2-1	NA	TGTGCCTGGACTGTGGGGAGCGGGATAACTTACAATGAGCAGTTCTTC	CAWTVGSGITYNEQFF
NA	TRBV5-1	TRBJ2-7	once	TGCGCCAGCAGCCAGGTTGGGGGGACCTACGAGCAGTACTTC	CASSQVGGTYEQYF
NA	TRBV4-2	TRBJ1-2	NA	TGTGCCAGCAGCCAAGATGGCGGGCAGGGGTATGGCTACACCTTC	CASSQDGGQGYGYTF
NA	TRBV18	TRBJ1-4	NA	TGTGCCAGCTCACCCCAGGAGGGGACCAATGAAAAACTGTTTTTT	CASSPQEGTNEKLFF
NA	TRBV27	TRBJ2-3	NA	TGTGCCAGCAGTTCCGCCGGGGTGAACGGGTACACAGATACGCAGTATTTT	CASSSAGVNGYTDTQYF
TRBD1	TRBV7-3	TRBJ1-1	once	TGTGCCAGCAGCATCACAGGGGGCACTGAAGCTTTCTTT	CASSITGGTEAFF
NA	TRBV6-5	TRBJ2-1	NA	TGTGCCAGCACCTCGGAGCCCTACAATGAGCAGTTCTTC	CASTSEPYNEQFF
NA	TRBV14	TRBJ1-6	NA	TGTGCCAGCAGCCAACTACAGACCTATAATTCACCCCTCCACTTT	CASSQLQTYNSPLHF
NA	TRBV5-1	TRBJ2-2	once	TGCGCCAGCAGCTTGGTGGAGGGTCGGGGTTCGAACACCGGGGAGCTGTTTTTT	CASSLVEGRGSNTGELFF
TRBD1	TRBV19	TRBJ2-7	NA	TGTGCCAGTAGTATTGGACAGGGTTACGACGAGCAGTACTTC	CASSIGQGYDEQYF
TRBD1	TRBV6-1	TRBJ2-5	NA	TGTGCCAGCAGAGGAGTAGGGACAGCTAAAGAGACCCAGTACTTC	CASRGVGTAKETQYF
TRBD1	TRBV30	TRBJ2-7	NA	TGTGCCTGGAACTCGGGACAGGGGAGCTCCTACGAGCAGTACTTC	CAWNSGQGSSYEQYF
TRBD1	TRBV7-9	TRBJ1-2	once	TGTGCCAGCAGCTCAGACAGGGTTGACTATGGCTACACCTTC	CASSSDRVDYGYTF
NA	TRBV19	TRBJ1-5	NA	TGTGCCAGTAGCAAAAGAGACACCCCTAGCAGCAATCAGCCCCAGCATTTT	CASSKRDTPSSNQPQHF
NA	TRBV2	TRBJ1-5	NA	TGTGCCAGCAGCGCTTCCCCCATTGCGGGGGGCTGGGACAATCAGCCCCAGCATTTT	CASSASPIAGGWDNQPQHF
NA	TRBV6-1	TRBJ2-2	once	TGTGCCAGCAGTGACAGGGGTAACACCGGGGAGCTGTTTTTT	CASSDRGNTGELFF
TRBD1	TRBV29-1	TRBJ2-1	NA	TGCAGCGTTGAATGGGACAGGCCTTACAATGAGCAGTTCTTC	CSVEWDRPYNEQFF
TRBD1	TRBV2	TRBJ1-1	once	TGTGCCAGCAGTGAAACAGAAGGGGGCTCTGAAGCTTTCTTT	CASSETEGGSEAFF
TRBD1	TRBV10-2	TRBJ2-1	few	TGCGCCAGCAGTGAACAGGGGCCTTCCTACAATGAGCAGTTCTTC	CASSEQGPSYNEQFF
NA	TRBV7-6	TRBJ1-3	NA	TGTGCCAGCAGCTTAGATAATCCGGACATAGTTTCGGGAAACACCATATATTTT	CASSLDNPDIVSGNTIYF